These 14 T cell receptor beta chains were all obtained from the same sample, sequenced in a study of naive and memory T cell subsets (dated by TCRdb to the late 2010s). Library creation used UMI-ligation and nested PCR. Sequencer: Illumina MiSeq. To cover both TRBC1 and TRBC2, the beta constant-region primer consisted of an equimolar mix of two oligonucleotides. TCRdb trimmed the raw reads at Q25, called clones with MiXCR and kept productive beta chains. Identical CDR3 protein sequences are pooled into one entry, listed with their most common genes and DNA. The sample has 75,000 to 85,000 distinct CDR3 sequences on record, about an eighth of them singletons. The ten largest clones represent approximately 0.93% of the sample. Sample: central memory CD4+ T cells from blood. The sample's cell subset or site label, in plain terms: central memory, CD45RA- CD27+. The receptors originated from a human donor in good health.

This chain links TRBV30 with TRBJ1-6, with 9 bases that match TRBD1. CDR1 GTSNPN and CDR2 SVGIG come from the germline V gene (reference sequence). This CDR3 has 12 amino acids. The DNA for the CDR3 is TGTGCGACCGGGACAGGGAATTCACCCCTCCACTTT. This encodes CATGTGNSPLHF.

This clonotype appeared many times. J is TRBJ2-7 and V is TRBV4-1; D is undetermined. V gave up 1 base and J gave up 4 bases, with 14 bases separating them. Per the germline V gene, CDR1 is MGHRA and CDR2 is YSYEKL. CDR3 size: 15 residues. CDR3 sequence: CASSQGYSPEYEQYF. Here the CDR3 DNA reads TGCGCCAGCAGCCAAGGGTACTCCCCGGAGTACGAGCAGTACTTC.

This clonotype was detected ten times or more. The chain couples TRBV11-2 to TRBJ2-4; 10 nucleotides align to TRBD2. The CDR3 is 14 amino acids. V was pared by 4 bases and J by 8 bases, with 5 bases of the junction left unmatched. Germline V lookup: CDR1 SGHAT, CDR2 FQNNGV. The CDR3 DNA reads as TGTGCCAGCAGCTCCCCTAGCGGGAGTGACATTCAGTACTTC. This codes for CASSSPSGSDIQYF.

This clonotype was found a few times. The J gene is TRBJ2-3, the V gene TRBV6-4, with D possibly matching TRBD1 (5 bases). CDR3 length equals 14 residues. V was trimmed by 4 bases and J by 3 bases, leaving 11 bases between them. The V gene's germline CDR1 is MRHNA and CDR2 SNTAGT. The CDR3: CASSGQFGTDTQYF. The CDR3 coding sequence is TGTGCCAGCAGTGGACAGTTTGGTACAGATACGCAGTATTTT.

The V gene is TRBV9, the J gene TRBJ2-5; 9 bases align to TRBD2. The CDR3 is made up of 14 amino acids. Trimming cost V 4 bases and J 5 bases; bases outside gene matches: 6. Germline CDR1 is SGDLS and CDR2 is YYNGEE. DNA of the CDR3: TGTGCCAGCAGCTCATGGGCGGGAGGGGAGACCCAGTACTTC. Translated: CASSSWAGGETQYF.

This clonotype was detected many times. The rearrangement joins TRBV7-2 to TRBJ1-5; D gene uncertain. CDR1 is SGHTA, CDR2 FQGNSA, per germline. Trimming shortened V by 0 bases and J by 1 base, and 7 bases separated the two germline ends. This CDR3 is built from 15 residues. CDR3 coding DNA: TGTGCCAGCAGCTTAGCGCTAGCCAGCAATCAGCCCCAGCATTTT. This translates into CASSLALASNQPQHF.

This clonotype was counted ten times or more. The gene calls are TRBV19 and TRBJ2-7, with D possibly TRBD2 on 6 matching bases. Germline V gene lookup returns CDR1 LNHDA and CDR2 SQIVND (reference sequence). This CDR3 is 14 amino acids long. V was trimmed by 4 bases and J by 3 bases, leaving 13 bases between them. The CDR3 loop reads CASSTGDAGYEQYF. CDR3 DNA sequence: TGTGCCAGTAGTACGGGGGACGCCGGCTACGAGCAGTACTTC.

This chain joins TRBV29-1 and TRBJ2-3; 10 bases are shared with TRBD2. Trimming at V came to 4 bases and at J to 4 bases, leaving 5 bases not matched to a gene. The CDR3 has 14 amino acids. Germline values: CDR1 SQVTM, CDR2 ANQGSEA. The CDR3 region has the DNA TGCAGCGTTGGAAGTAGCGGGGGGTCAGATACGCAGTATTTT. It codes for CSVGSSGGSDTQYF.

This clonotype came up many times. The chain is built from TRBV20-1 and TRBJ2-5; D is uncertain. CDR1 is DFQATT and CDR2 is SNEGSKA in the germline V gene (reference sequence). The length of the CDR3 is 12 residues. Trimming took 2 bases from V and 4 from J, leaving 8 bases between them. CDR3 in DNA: TGCAGTGCTAGAAGCAGGCTAGAGACCCAGTACTTC. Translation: CSARSRLETQYF.

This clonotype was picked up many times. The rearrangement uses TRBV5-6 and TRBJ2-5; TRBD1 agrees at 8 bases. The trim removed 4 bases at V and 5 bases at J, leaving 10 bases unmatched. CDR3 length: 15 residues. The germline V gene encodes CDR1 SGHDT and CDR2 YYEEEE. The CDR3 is CASSLPDRAGETQYF. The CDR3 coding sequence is TGTGCCAGCAGCCTACCGGACAGGGCGGGGGAGACCCAGTACTTC. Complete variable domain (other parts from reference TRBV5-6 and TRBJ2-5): DAGVTQSPTHLIKTRGQQVTLRCSPKSGHDTVSWYQQALGQGPQFIFQYYEEEERQRGNFPDRFSGHQFPNYSSELNVNALLLGDSALYLCASSLPDRAGETQYFGPGTRLLVL.

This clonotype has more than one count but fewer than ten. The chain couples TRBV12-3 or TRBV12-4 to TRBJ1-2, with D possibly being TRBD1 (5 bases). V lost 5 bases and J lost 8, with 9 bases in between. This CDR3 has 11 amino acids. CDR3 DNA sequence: TGTGCCAGCAGTCAGGGCTCGGGCTACACCTTC. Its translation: CASSQGSGYTF.

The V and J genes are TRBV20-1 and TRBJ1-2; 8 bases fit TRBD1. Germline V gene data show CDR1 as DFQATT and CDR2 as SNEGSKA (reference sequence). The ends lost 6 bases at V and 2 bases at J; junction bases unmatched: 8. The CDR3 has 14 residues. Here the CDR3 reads CSADNRGGNYGYTF. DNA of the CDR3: TGCAGTGCCGATAACAGGGGGGGAAACTATGGCTACACCTTC.

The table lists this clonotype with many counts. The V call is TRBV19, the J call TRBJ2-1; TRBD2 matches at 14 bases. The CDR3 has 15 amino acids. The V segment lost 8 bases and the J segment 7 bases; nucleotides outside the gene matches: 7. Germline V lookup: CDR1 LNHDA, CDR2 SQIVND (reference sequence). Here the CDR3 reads CASPRGLAGENEQFF. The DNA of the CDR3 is TGTGCCAGTCCTAGGGGACTAGCGGGAGAGAATGAGCAGTTCTTC.

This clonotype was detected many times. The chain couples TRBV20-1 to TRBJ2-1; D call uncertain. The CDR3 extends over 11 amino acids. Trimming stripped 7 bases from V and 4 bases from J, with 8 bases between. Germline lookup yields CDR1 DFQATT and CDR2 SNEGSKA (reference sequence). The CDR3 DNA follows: TGCAGTGAAAGGCGGTACAATGAGCAGTTCTTC. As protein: CSERRYNEQFF.